The 20 T cell receptor beta chains reported below all come from one sample, sequenced in a study of blood T cell repertoires in COVID-19. TCRdb's copy holds only in-frame clones and misses some; the assay was immunoSEQ multiplex PCR. Of around 170,000 clones listed, about 86% are singletons. The specimen sequenced was peripheral blood. These receptors were collected from a woman aged 25 to 45 with active or convalescent COVID-19.

The genes are TRBV28 and TRBJ1-1, with D maybe TRBD1 (5 bases). The CDR3 is 12 residues long. Between the trimmed V and J ends, which lost 5 bases and 6 bases, there was a span of 10 bases. Germline loops: CDR1 MDHEN, CDR2 SYDVKM. CDR3 sequence (DNA): TGTGCCAGCAGTGCCCTAGGGGCTGAAGCTTTCTTT. Translated: CASSALGAEAFF. The whole variable domain, remainder taken from reference TRBV28 and TRBJ1-1, is DVKVTQSSRYLVKRTGEKVFLECVQDMDHENMFWYRQDPGLGLRLIYFSYDVKMKEKGDIPEGYSVSREKKERFSLILESASTNQTSMYLCASSALGAEAFFGQGTRLTVV.

The chain is built from TRBV28 and TRBJ2-2, with D maybe TRBD2 (6 bases). V was pared by 7 bases and J by 4 bases, with 19 bases between. Per germline, CDR1 MDHEN and CDR2 SYDVKM. There are 16 residues in the CDR3. CDR3 sequence: CASTHIGTPATGELFF. CDR3 nucleotide sequence: TGTGCCAGCACTCATATTGGGACTCCGGCCACCGGGGAGCTGTTTTTT.

This chain uses TRBV6-5 with TRBJ1-6; D uncertain. The germline gives CDR1 MNHEY, CDR2 SVGAGI. This CDR3 region has 12 residues. The V end lost 8 bases, the J end lost 8 bases, and 10 bases lay between the germline ends. The CDR3: CASGVGDSPLHF. CDR3 coding DNA: TGTGCCAGCGGGGTGGGAGATTCACCCCTCCACTTT.

The rearrangement links TRBV30 to TRBJ1-3; 8 bases map to TRBD1. The CDR3 loop spans 14 amino acids. Unmatched junction bases numbered 1, after V lost 2 bases and J lost 1 base. Germline-derived CDR1 and CDR2 are GTSNPN and SVGIG (reference sequence). CDR3 DNA sequence: TGTGCCTGGAGTACAGGGGGTTCTGGAAACACCATATATTTT. Translated, it gives CAWSTGGSGNTIYF.

The rearrangement joins TRBV30 to TRBJ2-7; TRBD1 matches 8 bases. The CDR3 loop spans 15 amino acids. The V gene's germline CDR1 is GTSNPN and CDR2 SVGIG (reference sequence). V dropped 2 bases and J dropped 5; count of bases not matched to a gene: 11. The CDR3 region is CAWSRSRTGSDEQYF. As DNA, the CDR3 is TGTGCCTGGAGTCGATCTCGGACAGGGTCGGACGAGCAGTACTTC.

The chain has TRBV2 and TRBJ1-2; no firm D call. V was shortened by 4 bases and J by 7 bases, with 13 bases between the two germline ends. Germline CDR1 is SNHLY and CDR2 is FYNNEI. This CDR3 is built from 13 residues. CDR3: CASSAEGTTGYTF. CDR3 nucleotide sequence: TGTGCCAGCAGTGCCGAGGGAACAACTGGCTACACCTTC. Full variable domain (rest looked up from reference TRBV2 and TRBJ1-2): EPEVTQTPSHQVTQMGQEVILRCVPISNHLYFYWYRQILGQKVEFLVSFYNNEISEKSEIFDDQFSVERPDGSNFTLKIRSTKLEDSAMYFCASSAEGTTGYTFGSGTRLTVV.

The chain joins TRBV14 to TRBJ1-1; D unresolved. Germline values: CDR1 SGHDN, CDR2 FVKESK. V was trimmed by 6 bases and J by 8 bases, leaving 13 bases between them. This CDR3 is built from 12 residues. The DNA for the CDR3 is TGTGCCAGCAGTTATGGTCCACGGGAAGCTTTCTTT. Its translation: CASSYGPREAFF.

This clone was picked up a small number of times. This chain uses TRBV19 with TRBJ2-1, with 7 nucleotides matching TRBD2. The germline gives CDR1 LNHDA, CDR2 SQIVND (reference sequence). The CDR3 sequence is 15 residues long. The trim removed 1 base at V and 9 bases at J, leaving 9 bases unmatched. The CDR3: CASSIGWAGDGEQFF. CDR3 DNA: TGTGCCAGTAGTATAGGCTGGGCGGGAGACGGTGAGCAGTTCTTC.

This chain joins TRBV29-1 and TRBJ1-3, with D perhaps TRBD1 (6 bases). V was pared by 2 bases and J by 2 bases, with 7 bases between. This CDR3 is 13 amino acids long. Germline V gives CDR1 SQVTM, CDR2 ANQGSEA. CDR3 in DNA: TGCAGCGTTGAAAGGGGGACTGGAAACACCATATATTTT. Encoded protein: CSVERGTGNTIYF. Looking up the rest from reference TRBV29-1 and TRBJ1-3 gives the full variable domain: SAVISQKPSRDICQRGTSLTIQCQVDSQVTMMFWYRQQPGQSLTLIATANQGSEATYESGFVIDKFPISRPNLTFSTLTVSNMSPEDSSIYLCSVERGTGNTIYFGEGSWLTVV.

The rearrangement joins TRBV28 to TRBJ2-7, with 8 bases lining up with TRBD1. V gave up 10 bases and J gave up 0 bases; unmatched junction bases: 2. The germline gives CDR1 MDHEN, CDR2 SYDVKM. The CDR3 extends over 12 amino acids. The DNA for the CDR3 is TGTGCCACTGACAGGGGCTCCTACGAGCAGTACTTC. It specifies CATDRGSYEQYF.

The chain couples TRBV9 to TRBJ1-4, with D uncertain. V was pared by 0 bases and J by 7 bases, with 10 bases between. CDR3 length: 14 residues. Germline lookup yields CDR1 SGDLS and CDR2 YYNGEE. Written as DNA, the CDR3 is TGTGCCAGCAGCGTAGGTGGTAACGGTGAAAAACTGTTTTTT. Translation: CASSVGGNGEKLFF. Variable domain in full (rest from reference TRBV9 and TRBJ1-4): DSGVTQTPKHLITATGQRVTLRCSPRSGDLSVYWYQQSLDQGLQFLIQYYNGEERAKGNILERFSAQQFPDLHSELNLSSLELGDSALYFCASSVGGNGEKLFFGSGTQLSVL.

The chain uses TRBV5-4 and TRBJ2-1; 7 bases are shared with TRBD2. With 4 bases clipped from V and 8 bases from J, the junction kept 9 bases outside the gene matches. CDR3 length equals 14 residues. Looked up from germline, CDR1 is SGHNT and CDR2 is YYREEE (reference sequence). The CDR3 protein is CASSRDLAEDEQFF. DNA of the CDR3: TGTGCCAGCAGCCGAGATCTAGCGGAGGATGAGCAGTTCTTC.

V gene TRBV19 combines with J gene TRBJ1-2, with D perhaps matching TRBD1 (5 bases). This CDR3 is built from 14 residues. Looked up from germline, CDR1 is LNHDA and CDR2 is SQIVND (reference sequence). Trimming cost V 3 bases and J 2 bases, with 10 bases left between them. The chain's CDR3 is CASSIFRGNYGYTF. CDR3 in DNA: TGTGCCAGTAGTATTTTTCGGGGGAACTATGGCTACACCTTC. The full variable domain, completed using reference TRBV19 and TRBJ1-2, is DGGITQSPKYLFRKEGQNVTLSCEQNLNHDAMYWYRQDPGQGLRLIYYSQIVNDFQKGDIAEGYSVSREKKESFPLTVTSAQKNPTAFYLCASSIFRGNYGYTFGSGTRLTVV.

This clone was seen just once. The chain uses TRBV10-3 and TRBJ1-1, with 10 bases fitting TRBD1. V was pared by 6 bases and J by 3 bases, with 4 bases of the junction left unmatched. Per germline, CDR1 ENHRY and CDR2 SYGVKD. The CDR3 is 14 residues long. The CDR3 sequence is CAIRGTGADTEAFF. As DNA, the CDR3 is TGTGCCATCAGGGGGACAGGGGCGGACACTGAAGCTTTCTTT.

V gene TRBV3-1 (or the pseudogene TRBV3-2) combines with J gene TRBJ2-5, with D possibly TRBD2 on 6 matching bases. V shed 1 base and J shed 5 bases, with 20 bases lying between them. Germline CDR1 reads LGHDT; CDR2 reads YNNKEL (reference sequence). This CDR3 has 17 residues. CDR3 DNA: TGTGCCAGCAGCCAAGCCCCCGGGACTTTGGGTACGGAGACCCAGTACTTC. Encoded protein: CASSQAPGTLGTETQYF.

This chain links TRBV2 with TRBJ2-3; 8 nucleotides agree with TRBD2. Germline trimming cut 7 bases from V and 2 bases from J; bases unmatched to any gene: 8. Germline values: CDR1 SNHLY, CDR2 FYNNEI. This CDR3 contains 15 residues. CDR3 loop: CASTTQGLDTDTQYF. CDR3 in DNA: TGTGCCAGCACCACACAGGGACTAGACACAGATACGCAGTATTTT.

The gene calls are TRBV28 and TRBJ2-7; 10 nucleotides align to TRBD2. The CDR3 is made up of 14 amino acids. Looked up from germline, CDR1 is MDHEN and CDR2 is SYDVKM. After removal of 5 bases from V and 2 bases from J, the junction contained 3 bases not matched to a gene. The CDR3 is CASSGLAVPYEQYF. CDR3 in DNA: TGTGCCAGCAGTGGACTAGCGGTGCCCTACGAGCAGTACTTC.

The chain employs TRBV15 and TRBJ2-3; possible D gene TRBD2, 5 bases. The CDR3 has 12 amino acids. V gave up 0 bases and J gave up 8 bases, with 6 bases separating them. CDR1 is LNHNV and CDR2 is YYDKDF in the germline V gene (reference sequence). The CDR3 spells CATSRDAGTQYF. DNA of the CDR3: TGTGCCACCAGCAGAGATGCGGGTACGCAGTATTTT. Together with reference TRBV15 and TRBJ2-3, the CDR3 gives the full variable domain: DAMVIQNPRYQVTQFGKPVTLSCSQTLNHNVMYWYQQKSSQAPKLLFHYYDKDFNNEADTPDNFQSRRPNTSFCFLDIRSPGLGDTAMYLCATSRDAGTQYFGPGTRLTVL.

The chain recombines TRBV3-1 (or the pseudogene TRBV3-2) with TRBJ1-2; possible D gene TRBD1, 6 bases. Trimming shortened V by 4 bases and J by 5 bases, and 14 bases separated the two germline ends. In germline, CDR1 is LGHDT, CDR2 YNNKEL (reference sequence). The CDR3 is 14 amino acids. CDR3 loop: CASSPQGFLYGYTF. The CDR3 bases are TGTGCCAGCAGCCCACAGGGATTTTTGTATGGCTACACCTTC.

This chain connects TRBV2 to TRBJ1-6; 7 bases are shared with TRBD1. CDR3 size: 15 residues. Germline V gene lookup returns CDR1 SNHLY and CDR2 FYNNEI. V gave up 6 bases and J gave up 9 bases; unmatched junction bases: 11. The DNA of the CDR3 is TGTGCCAGCAGAAACCAGACAGGGTACGGTTCACCCCTCCACTTT. This encodes CASRNQTGYGSPLHF.